This T cell receptor beta chain was obtained from a study of blood T cell repertoires in COVID-19. Across the whole study: Some COVID-19 samples were acute and others convalescent; all came from the United States, Italy and Spain. T cells, B-cell-depleted T cells, or PBMCs provided the cDNA or gDNA that served as material.

Authors' methods: How many nucleated cells were present was estimated from reference gene primer amplification. Clones were sequenced by immunoSEQ multiplex PCR, and TCRdb holds only the in-frame ones, with some missing. D and trimming were read from the DNA, whereas the V and J calls and clone size are those reported in that table. The data hold 60,000 to 85,000 clones, with 70% to 90% observed a single time. The material sequenced was peripheral blood. The sequence was collected from a human donor in a cohort sampled during active COVID-19.

The CDR3 DNA is TGTGCCAGCAGCTTGCCCGGGACTAACCAAGAGACCCAGTACTTC. Its translation: CASSLPGTNQETQYF. This chain uses TRBV5-4 with TRBJ2-5; 7 nucleotides agree with TRBD2. The CDR3 extends over 15 amino acids. The V gene's germline CDR1 is SGHNT and CDR2 YYREEE (reference sequence). Trimming took 1 base from V and 0 from J; bases not matched to a gene: 3.